Listed below are T cell receptor beta chains from one sample, sequenced in a study of T-cell memory formation after mild COVID-19. In TCRdb, the 5' RACE reads were re-called with MiXCR into one record per CDR3 protein. Altogether about 400,000 distinct CDR3 sequences are present, about 22% being singletons, with the ten largest covering over 10%. Sequencing was carried out using PBMCs or a T cell subset sorted from them (not recorded which). These receptors were collected from an adult woman who had mild COVID-19 (a few samples of this study predate the infection). Cell type and time point are not known. The CDR3 runs from the conserved cysteine through the conserved F or W. Fields, in order: clone size, D gene, V gene, J gene, CDR3 DNA, CDR3 protein. The D gene is left open where the match is weak. Part of the rows lack a size; the others show once, few, many or a class for expanded clones.

>once|NA|TRBV15|TRBJ1-2
TGTGCCACCCACATGGCCGGGAGAGACTATGGCTACACCTTC
CATHMAGRDYGYTF
>NA|TRBD1|TRBV12-3/TRBV12-4|TRBJ2-1
TGTGCCAGCAGCCCTTGGCCGGACAGGAATGAGCAGTTCTTC
CASSPWPDRNEQFF
>few|NA|TRBV5-1|TRBJ2-2
TGCGCCAGCAGCTTGGCCGCGGTCCTCACCGGGGAGCTGTTTTTT
CASSLAAVLTGELFF
>NA|NA|TRBV10-2|TRBJ1-1
TGCGCCAGCAGTTGGGACGCTGAAGCTTTCTTT
CASSWDAEAFF
>few|TRBD2|TRBV5-6|TRBJ2-1
TGTGCCAGCAGCTTGATGCGGGAGGAGTTCTTC
CASSLMREEFF
>NA|NA|TRBV5-6|TRBJ2-7
TGTGCCAGCAGCTTGGGGGGCAGCGGCTACGAGCAGTACTTC
CASSLGGSGYEQYF
>few|NA|TRBV7-9|TRBJ2-2
TGTGCCAGCAGCGCGGACAGTCAATTCCCCGGGGAGCTGTTTTTT
CASSADSQFPGELFF
>NA|TRBD2|TRBV7-2|TRBJ2-3
TGTGCCAGCAGCTTATACGCTTGGCGGGAGGCGACCACAGATACGCAGTATTTT
CASSLYAWREATTDTQYF
>few|NA|TRBV3-1|TRBJ2-1
TGTGCCAGCAGCCAAGTCGGGGGTTGGGATGAGCAGTTCTTC
CASSQVGGWDEQFF
>NA|TRBD1|TRBV6-2/TRBV6-3|TRBJ2-1
TGTGCCAGCAGTGACTGGGACAGGGGGTACTACAATGAGCAGTTCTTC
CASSDWDRGYYNEQFF
>few|TRBD2|TRBV19|TRBJ2-1
TGTGCCAGTAAGGAAGTAGCGGGAGGCGTCAATGAGCAGTTCTTC
CASKEVAGGVNEQFF
>NA|TRBD1|TRBV18|TRBJ2-7
TGTGCCAGCTCACCACCGGAAAGGGGGCGCACCGAGCAGTACTTC
CASSPPERGRTEQYF
>NA|NA|TRBV19|TRBJ1-2
TGTGCCAGTGGGACTGGAATGGAATATGGCTACACCTTC
CASGTGMEYGYTF
>few|NA|TRBV15|TRBJ1-1
TGTGCCACCAGCAGAAGTAACAGAATGGACACTGAAGCTTTCTTT
CATSRSNRMDTEAFF
>NA|NA|TRBV2|TRBJ1-2
TGTGCCAGCAGATCCTGGGGGGAAGTCAGCGGCTACACCTTC
CASRSWGEVSGYTF
>NA|TRBD2|TRBV24-1|TRBJ2-1
TGTGCCACCAGTGATTCGCGGGGACTAGCCGATCTCAATGAGCAGTTCTTC
CATSDSRGLADLNEQFF
>few|NA|TRBV7-2|TRBJ1-2
TGTGCCAGCAGCTCCGCGGGAATCTATGGCTACACCTTC
CASSSAGIYGYTF